Each of the 32 T cell receptor beta chains below was sequenced from the same sample in a study of T cell responses to AZD1222 COVID-19 vaccine (dated by TCRdb to the early 2020s). Library preparation used the immunoSEQ multiplex PCR assay. What TCRdb holds here is the immuneACCESS table cut down to in-frame rearrangements. Part of the clones is not present; checked against another copy, under half of the missing clones reflect an unresolved V gene, and the others are unexplained. The sample table lists roughly 100,000 clones, 85% to 90% of them with a count of one. Clones ranked in the top ten supply 5% of the sample. This specimen's time point label, interpreted: baseline before first vaccination. Sequencing used peripheral blood, obtained on day 0 of AZD1222 vaccination. These receptors were collected from an adult in good health.

V usage is TRBV11-2 and J usage is TRBJ2-7; the match to TRBD1 covers 7 bases. The germline gives CDR1 SGHAT, CDR2 FQNNGV. The CDR3 consists of 14 residues. Trimming cost V 5 bases and J 5 bases; bases outside gene matches: 9. The DNA for the CDR3 is TGTGCCAGCAGCCTCGGGACAGTGCCGGACGAGCAGTACTTC. Amino acids: CASSLGTVPDEQYF.

This sequence joins TRBV7-9 and TRBJ1-3, with D unclear. The CDR3 has 13 amino acids. The ends were cut back, 6 bases at V and 2 bases at J, with 8 bases in the middle. The germline V gene encodes CDR1 SEHNR and CDR2 FQNEAQ (reference sequence). The CDR3 coding sequence is TGTGCCAGCAGAAGGGTAACTGGAAACACCATATATTTT. Its protein product is CASRRVTGNTIYF.

This chain uses TRBV5-1 with TRBJ1-6, with D unresolved. The CDR3 covers 15 residues. V was clipped by 4 bases and J by 9 bases, with 17 bases between them. The germline V gene encodes CDR1 SGHRS and CDR2 YFSETQ. CDR3 residues: CASSVARAGGSPLHF. The CDR3 nucleotides read TGCGCCAGCAGCGTAGCCCGGGCCGGTGGTTCACCCCTCCACTTT. The full variable domain, with the rest looked up from reference TRBV5-1 and TRBJ1-6, is KAGVTQTPRYLIKTRGQQVTLSCSPISGHRSVSWYQQTPGQGLQFLFEYFSETQRNKGNFPGRFSGRQFSNSRSEMNVSTLELGDSALYLCASSVARAGGSPLHFGNGTRLTVT.

The sample holds a few counts of this clone. This chain connects TRBV6-2 or TRBV6-3 to TRBJ1-5, with D maybe TRBD1 (5 bases). V lost 6 bases, J lost 0 bases, and 12 bases lay in between. Germline CDR1 and CDR2: MNHEY and SVGEGT. This CDR3 has 15 residues. The CDR3 nucleotides read TGTGCCAGCAGCCCGGGACCGACTAGCAATCAGCCCCAGCATTTT. Amino acids: CASSPGPTSNQPQHF.

CDR3 DNA: TGCAGCGTTGCTGGGAACAGCGACTCCTACGAGCAGTACTTC. Amino acid sequence: CSVAGNSDSYEQYF. J is TRBJ2-7 and V is TRBV29-1; D remains ambiguous. The CDR3 is 14 amino acids. Germline V gives CDR1 SQVTM, CDR2 ANQGSEA. Trimming took 4 bases from V and 0 from J, leaving 13 bases between them.

This chain uses TRBV5-4 with TRBJ2-3; TRBD2 agrees at 14 bases. The CDR3 consists of 18 residues. Germline V lookup: CDR1 SGHNT, CDR2 YYREEE (reference sequence). The V and J ends lost 4 bases and 2 bases, in that order; junction bases with no gene match: 9. The DNA for the CDR3 is TGTGCCAGCAGCATGGGGACTAGCGGGAGAACCTACACAGATACGCAGTATTTT. Its protein product is CASSMGTSGRTYTDTQYF.

The chain links TRBV4-3 to TRBJ2-5, with 7 bases matching TRBD2. The trim removed 0 bases at V and 4 bases at J, leaving 5 bases unmatched. The CDR3 consists of 15 residues. The germline V gene encodes CDR1 LGHNA and CDR2 YSLEER. CDR3 sequence: CASSQEGSGGETQYF. Here the CDR3 DNA reads TGCGCCAGCAGCCAAGAAGGGTCGGGGGGAGAGACCCAGTACTTC.

The V gene is TRBV28, the J gene TRBJ1-5, with no clear D. The germline V gene encodes CDR1 MDHEN and CDR2 SYDVKM. V was cut by 0 bases and J by 2 bases, with 11 bases left in between. The CDR3 runs 16 residues. The chain's CDR3 is CASSLWAGSGNQPQHF. DNA for the CDR3: TGTGCCAGCAGTTTATGGGCCGGGTCGGGCAATCAGCCCCAGCATTTT. The variable domain in full, with the rest retrieved from reference TRBV28 and TRBJ1-5, is DVKVTQSSRYLVKRTGEKVFLECVQDMDHENMFWYRQDPGLGLRLIYFSYDVKMKEKGDIPEGYSVSREKKERFSLILESASTNQTSMYLCASSLWAGSGNQPQHFGDGTRLSIL.

This chain uses TRBV4-3 with TRBJ1-5; D not resolved. V was cut by 1 base and J by 2 bases, with 9 bases left in between. Germline values: CDR1 LGHNA, CDR2 YSLEER. This CDR3 has 15 residues. This CDR3 reads CASSQGWSGNQPQHF. In DNA, the CDR3 is TGCGCCAGCAGCCAAGGGTGGTCGGGCAATCAGCCCCAGCATTTT.

The chain carries TRBV7-9 and TRBJ2-5; TRBD2 matches 11 bases. The CDR3 is 15 amino acids. The trim removed 5 bases at V and 1 base at J, leaving 3 bases unmatched. CDR1 and CDR2 from the germline V gene are SEHNR and FQNEAQ (reference sequence). CDR3 protein: CASSTGTSGQETQYF. The CDR3 DNA follows: TGTGCCAGCAGCACCGGGACTAGCGGCCAAGAGACCCAGTACTTC.

The rearrangement joins TRBV6-2 or TRBV6-3 to TRBJ1-5; TRBD1 aligns across 8 bases. This CDR3 region has 15 residues. J was trimmed by 5 bases and V by 0 bases; bases with no gene match: 3. Germline V lookup: CDR1 MNHEY, CDR2 SVGEGT. CDR3 DNA sequence: TGTGCCAGCAGTTACTCGACAGGGGCCCATCAGCCCCAGCATTTT. Protein: CASSYSTGAHQPQHF.

The V call is TRBV14, the J call TRBJ1-2; no firm D call. Germline values: CDR1 SGHDN, CDR2 FVKESK. V was trimmed by 1 base and J by 4 bases, leaving 7 bases between them. The CDR3 runs 13 residues. The CDR3 DNA is TGTGCCAGCAGCCAAGCTACATTCTATGGCTACACCTTC. It yields the protein CASSQATFYGYTF.

This chain joins TRBV5-4 and TRBJ2-7; no definite D call. Trimming left V 5 bases short and J 0 bases short, with 12 bases between. This CDR3 region has 14 residues. Germline V lookup: CDR1 SGHNT, CDR2 YYREEE (reference sequence). The CDR3 nucleotides read TGTGCCAGCAGTTTAGACTCGAGCTCCTACGAGCAGTACTTC. It translates to CASSLDSSSYEQYF.

J is TRBJ1-3 and V is TRBV5-6; maybe TRBD1 (6 bases). The CDR3 totals 15 residues. V was pared by 4 bases and J by 0 bases, with 11 bases between. Germline V gene data show CDR1 as SGHDT and CDR2 as YYEEEE. This CDR3 is CASSGRDTSGNTIYF. The CDR3 bases are TGTGCCAGCAGCGGCCGGGACACCTCTGGAAACACCATATATTTT.

The J gene is TRBJ1-5, the V gene TRBV2, with D hard to call. Per the germline V gene, CDR1 is SNHLY and CDR2 is FYNNEI. The CDR3 contains 14 residues. V lost 5 bases and J lost 0, with 8 bases in between. In nucleotides, the CDR3 is TGTGCCAGCAGTCGTTCAAATAGCAATCAGCCCCAGCATTTT. This translates into CASSRSNSNQPQHF.

Here the CDR3 reads CASSVTGVGGETQYF. The CDR3 nucleotides are TGCGCCAGCAGCGTGACAGGGGTAGGAGGGGAGACCCAGTACTTC. The rearrangement uses TRBV5-1 and TRBJ2-5; 8 positions match TRBD1. The CDR3 runs 15 residues. V shed 4 bases and J 5 bases; nucleotides not matched to a gene: 10. Germline V gene sequence: CDR1 SGHRS, CDR2 YFSETQ.

This rearrangement joins TRBV27 to TRBJ1-2; 11 bases match TRBD1. V shed 5 bases and J 4 bases; nucleotides not matched to a gene: 9. This CDR3 has 16 amino acids. Germline V CDR1 and CDR2: MNHEY, SMNVEV (reference sequence). The CDR3 coding sequence is TGTGCCAGCAGTCCCTCGGACAGGGGGCTTAGCTATGGCTACACCTTC. Translating it yields CASSPSDRGLSYGYTF.

The rearrangement joins TRBV9 to TRBJ2-1; 13 nucleotides match TRBD2. CDR1 SGDLS and CDR2 YYNGEE come from the germline V gene. J lost 2 bases, V lost 0 bases, and 5 bases had no gene match. CDR3 size: 18 residues. CDR3 amino acids: CASSVELGTSGTYNEQFF. In nucleotides, the CDR3 is TGTGCCAGCAGCGTAGAGTTAGGGACTAGCGGGACCTACAATGAGCAGTTCTTC.

The chain uses TRBV7-9 and TRBJ1-5; D is ambiguous. Germline CDR1 SEHNR, CDR2 FQNEAQ (reference sequence). This CDR3 is 12 amino acids long. V dropped 1 base and J dropped 7 bases, with 5 bases sitting between them. CDR3 nucleotides: TGTGCCAGCAGCTTAGTGGGGCAGCCCCAGCATTTT. Translation: CASSLVGQPQHF.

The chain joins TRBV5-1 to TRBJ2-6; maybe TRBD2 (5 bases). V lost 0 bases and J lost 2, with 9 bases in between. This CDR3 is 16 amino acids long. CDR1 SGHRS and CDR2 YFSETQ come from the germline V gene. The CDR3 DNA follows: TGCGCCAGCAGCTTGGGTCCCGGGACTGGGGCCAACGTCCTGACTTTC. Amino acids: CASSLGPGTGANVLTF.

The chain carries TRBV30 and TRBJ2-7; TRBD2 matches 10 bases. This CDR3 has 12 residues. In germline, CDR1 is GTSNPN, CDR2 SVGIG (reference sequence). CDR3 nucleotides: TGTGGGGGTAGCGGGAGGTGGAACGAGCAGTACTTC. This sequence encodes CGGSGRWNEQYF.

The rearrangement links TRBV29-1 to TRBJ1-1; TRBD1 matches 7 bases. The CDR3 is made up of 13 amino acids. V shed 7 bases and J 1 base; nucleotides not matched to a gene: 6. In germline, CDR1 is SQVTM, CDR2 ANQGSEA. The CDR3 region has the DNA TGCAGCGCGAGGACAGGTCCGAACACTGAAGCTTTCTTT. Translation: CSARTGPNTEAFF.

The J gene is TRBJ2-2, the V gene TRBV6-5, with 11 bases that match TRBD2. Unmatched junction bases numbered 4, after V lost 6 bases and J lost 4 bases. Germline V gives CDR1 MNHEY, CDR2 SVGAGI. The CDR3 has 15 residues. For the CDR3, the DNA is TGTGCCAGCAGCCTTAGCGGGGGGGGCACCGGGGAGCTGTTTTTT. Encoded protein: CASSLSGGGTGELFF.

This clone came up a few times. J is TRBJ1-2 and V is TRBV5-4; TRBD1 might be the D (6 bases). This CDR3 is built from 12 residues. Germline values: CDR1 SGHNT, CDR2 YYREEE (reference sequence). The V and J ends lost 7 bases and 0 bases respectively, with 7 bases between them. Here the CDR3 reads CASGQTNYGYTF. CDR3 in DNA: TGTGCCAGCGGACAGACTAACTATGGCTACACCTTC.

The rearrangement joins TRBV11-1 to TRBJ2-7; the match to TRBD1 covers 8 bases. V was pared by 5 bases and J by 4 bases, with 10 bases of the junction left unmatched. The germline V gene has CDR1 SGHAT and CDR2 FQDESV (reference sequence). The CDR3 covers 15 residues. The CDR3 DNA follows: TGTGCCAGCAGCCTTGAGACAGGGGAGGAGTACGAGCAGTACTTC. This translates into CASSLETGEEYEQYF.

This chain uses TRBV6-5 with TRBJ2-1, with 8 bases matching TRBD2. The germline gives CDR1 MNHEY, CDR2 SVGAGI. V lost 7 bases, J lost 8 bases, and 4 bases stayed unmatched. The CDR3 loop spans 12 amino acids. CDR3 nucleotides: TGTGCCAGCAAGCGGGAGAGCGATGAGCAGTTCTTC. Translation: CASKRESDEQFF.

This clone was picked up a small number of times. The chain recombines TRBV11-2 with TRBJ1-2; TRBD1 matches 7 bases. The germline V gene encodes CDR1 SGHAT and CDR2 FQNNGV. This CDR3 has 14 residues. V shed 1 base and J 6 bases; nucleotides not matched to a gene: 5. The DNA for the CDR3 is TGTGCCAGCAGCTTAGGCGGCGGGACAGATGGCTACACCTTC. Protein sequence: CASSLGGGTDGYTF.

The chain has TRBV7-2 and TRBJ2-1; TRBD1 aligns across 8 bases. Germline CDR1 reads SGHTA; CDR2 reads FQGNSA. This CDR3 has 13 residues. J gave up 9 bases and V 5 bases, and 6 bases lay outside the gene matches. The CDR3 reads CASSRQGAGEQFF. In DNA, the CDR3 is TGTGCCAGCAGCCGGCAGGGGGCCGGTGAGCAGTTCTTC.

V usage is TRBV19 and J usage is TRBJ2-6; D unresolved. V lost 1 base and J 0 bases, leaving 13 bases between the germline ends. Germline CDR1 reads LNHDA; CDR2 reads SQIVND (reference sequence). The length of the CDR3 is 18 residues. CDR3 DNA sequence: TGTGCCAGTAGTATAGGGTACACCGGTTTCTCTGGGGCCAACGTCCTGACTTTC. Its translation: CASSIGYTGFSGANVLTF. Supplemented by reference TRBV19 and TRBJ2-6, the full variable domain reads DGGITQSPKYLFRKEGQNVTLSCEQNLNHDAMYWYRQDPGQGLRLIYYSQIVNDFQKGDIAEGYSVSREKKESFPLTVTSAQKNPTAFYLCASSIGYTGFSGANVLTFGAGSRLTVL.

The V and J genes are TRBV29-1 and TRBJ2-7, with 8 bases fitting TRBD1. The germline gives CDR1 SQVTM, CDR2 ANQGSEA. The CDR3 is 15 amino acids. Trimming at V came to 4 bases and at J to 9 bases, leaving 17 bases not matched to a gene. CDR3 sequence: CSVVERRQGAGGQYF. The CDR3 region has the DNA TGCAGCGTTGTGGAGCGCCGGCAGGGGGCGGGCGGGCAGTACTTC.

CDR3 coding DNA: TGTGCCAGCAGCCTCCAAGGGGGAACGCAGTTCTTC. It codes for CASSLQGGTQFF. This rearrangement joins TRBV7-8 to TRBJ2-1; D might be TRBD1 (6 bases). Germline V lookup: CDR1 SGHVS, CDR2 FQNEAQ. V was clipped by 5 bases and J by 12 bases, with 14 bases between them. This CDR3 spans 12 amino acids.

V is TRBV30 and J is TRBJ2-7; 8 nucleotides match TRBD1. Germline lookup yields CDR1 GTSNPN and CDR2 SVGIG (reference sequence). The junction had 10 bases not matched to a gene; V was cut back by 3 bases and J by 3 bases. The CDR3 runs to 15 residues. CDR3 in DNA: TGTGCCTGGAGCGGACCGGGACAGGCCATCTACGAGCAGTACTTC. Its translation is CAWSGPGQAIYEQYF.